This TCR beta chain was profiled in a study of CD8 T cells in Susac syndrome. Study information: Susac syndrome patients were untreated, on corticosteroids with some adding intravenous immunoglobulin, or on intravenous immunoglobulin only.

In blood CD8+ and CD4+ T cells, TCR beta underwent sequencing. Trimming removed 0 bases at V and 7 bases at J, with 12 bases between. The CDR3 totals 15 residues. CDR1 and CDR2 from the germline V gene are ENHRY and SYGVKD. It was with random hexamers that 0.5 to 1 ug RNA was reverse transcribed. Amplification of TCR beta CDR3 spanned 54 Vbeta and 13 Jbeta via immunoSEQ multiplex PCR. TCRdb called the immunoSEQ multiplex PCR reads again in MiXCR, with one record for every CDR3 protein. The data hold about 190,000 distinct CDR3 sequences, with 91% observed a single time. Input material: CD4+ T cells from PBMCs. The rearrangement links TRBV10-3 to TRBJ1-4, with D hard to call. The origin of this receptor is a human donor with Susac syndrome. CDR3 nucleotides: TGTGCCATCAGTGAGTCGTCCCAATCGGGTGAAAAACTGTTTTTT. It is translated as CAISESSQSGEKLFF.